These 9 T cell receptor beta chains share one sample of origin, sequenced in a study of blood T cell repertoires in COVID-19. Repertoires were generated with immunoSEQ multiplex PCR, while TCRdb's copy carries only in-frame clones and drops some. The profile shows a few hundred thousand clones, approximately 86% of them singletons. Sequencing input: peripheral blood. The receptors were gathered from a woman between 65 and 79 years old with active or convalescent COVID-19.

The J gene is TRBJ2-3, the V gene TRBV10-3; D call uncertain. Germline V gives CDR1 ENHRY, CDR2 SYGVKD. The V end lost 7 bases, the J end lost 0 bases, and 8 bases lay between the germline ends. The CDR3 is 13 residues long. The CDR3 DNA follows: TGTGCCATCAAAAACTCTAGCACAGATACGCAGTATTTT. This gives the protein CAIKNSSTDTQYF.

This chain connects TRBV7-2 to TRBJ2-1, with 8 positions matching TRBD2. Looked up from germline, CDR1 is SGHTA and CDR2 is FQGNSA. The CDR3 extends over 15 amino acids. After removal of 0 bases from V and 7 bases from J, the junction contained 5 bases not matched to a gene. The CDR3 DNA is TGTGCCAGCAGCTTAGCCTCCGGGACTAGAAATGAGCAGTTCTTC. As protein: CASSLASGTRNEQFF.

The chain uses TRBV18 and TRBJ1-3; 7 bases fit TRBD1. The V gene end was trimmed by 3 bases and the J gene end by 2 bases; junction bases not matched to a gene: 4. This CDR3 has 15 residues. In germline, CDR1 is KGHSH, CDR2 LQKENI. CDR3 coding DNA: TGTGCCAGCTCACCGGAGGGGGCAGCTGGAAACACCATATATTTT. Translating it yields CASSPEGAAGNTIYF.

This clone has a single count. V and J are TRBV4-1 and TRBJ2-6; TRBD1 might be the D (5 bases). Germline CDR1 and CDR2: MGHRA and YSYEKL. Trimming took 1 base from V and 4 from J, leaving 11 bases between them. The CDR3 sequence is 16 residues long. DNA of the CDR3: TGCGCCAGCAGCCAAGCCCCCAGGACAGGGGCCAACGTCCTGACTTTC. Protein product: CASSQAPRTGANVLTF.

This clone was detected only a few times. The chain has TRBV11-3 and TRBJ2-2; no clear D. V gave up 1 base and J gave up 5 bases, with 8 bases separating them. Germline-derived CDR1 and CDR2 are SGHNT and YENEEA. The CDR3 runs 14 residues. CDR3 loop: CASSLGLGTGELFF. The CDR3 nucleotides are TGTGCCAGCAGCTTAGGTCTCGGGACCGGGGAGCTGTTTTTT.

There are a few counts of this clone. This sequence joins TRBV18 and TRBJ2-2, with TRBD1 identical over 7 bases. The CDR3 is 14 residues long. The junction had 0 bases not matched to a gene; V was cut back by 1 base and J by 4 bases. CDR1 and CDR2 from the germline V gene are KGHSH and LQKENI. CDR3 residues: CASSPQGATGELFF. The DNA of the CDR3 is TGTGCCAGCTCACCACAGGGGGCCACCGGGGAGCTGTTTTTT.

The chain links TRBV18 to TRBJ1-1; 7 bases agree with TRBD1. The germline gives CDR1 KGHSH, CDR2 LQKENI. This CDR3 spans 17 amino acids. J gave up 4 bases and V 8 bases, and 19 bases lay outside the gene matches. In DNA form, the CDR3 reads TGTGCCAGCCGTACCCGAACAGGGGAGAATCTAGGCACTGAAGCTTTCTTT. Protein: CASRTRTGENLGTEAFF.

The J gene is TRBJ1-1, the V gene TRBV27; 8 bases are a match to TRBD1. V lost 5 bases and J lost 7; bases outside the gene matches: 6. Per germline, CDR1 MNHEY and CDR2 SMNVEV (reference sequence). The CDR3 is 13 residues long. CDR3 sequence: CASSPRTGYEAFF. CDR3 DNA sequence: TGTGCCAGCAGTCCCCGGACAGGGTATGAAGCTTTCTTT.

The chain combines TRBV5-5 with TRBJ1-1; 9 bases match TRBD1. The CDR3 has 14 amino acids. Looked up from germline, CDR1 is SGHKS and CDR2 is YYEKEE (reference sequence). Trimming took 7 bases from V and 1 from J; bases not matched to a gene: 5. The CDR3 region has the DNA TGTGCCAGCTTCTTACAGGGGGCGAACACTGAAGCTTTCTTT. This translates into CASFLQGANTEAFF.